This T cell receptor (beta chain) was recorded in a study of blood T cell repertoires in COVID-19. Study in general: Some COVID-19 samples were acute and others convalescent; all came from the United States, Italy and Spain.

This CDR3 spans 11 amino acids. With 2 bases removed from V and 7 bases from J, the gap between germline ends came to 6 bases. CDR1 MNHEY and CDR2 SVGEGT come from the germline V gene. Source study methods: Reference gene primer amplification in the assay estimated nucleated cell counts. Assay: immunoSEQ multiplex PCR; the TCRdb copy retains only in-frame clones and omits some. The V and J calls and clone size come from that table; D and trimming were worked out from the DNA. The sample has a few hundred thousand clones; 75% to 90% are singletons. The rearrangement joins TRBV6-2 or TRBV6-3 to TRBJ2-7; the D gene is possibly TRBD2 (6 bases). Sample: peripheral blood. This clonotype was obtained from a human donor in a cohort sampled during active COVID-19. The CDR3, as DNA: TGTGCCAGCAGTTACGGGGGGGAGCAGTACTTC. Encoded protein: CASSYGGEQYF.